The rows below give T cell receptor beta chains drawn from one sample of a study of CD8 T cells in ankylosing spondylitis. TCRdb used MiXCR to reprocess the 5' RACE reads, holding one entry per CDR3 protein. The sample has over 450,000 distinct CDR3 sequences; roughly 13% are singletons. Material for sequencing was blood, either unsorted or a sorted T cell fraction (not recorded which). The receptor set was obtained from a male donor with ankylosing spondylitis. Each CDR3 is given with its conserved first and last residue. A D gene is named only where the DNA matches it firmly. Where a row states a size, it is once, few, many or the class of an expanded clone; other rows omit it.

cdr3_aa,cdr3_nt,j_call,clone_size,d_call,v_call
CSATFGGGNTGELFF,TGCAGTGCTACCTTCGGGGGAGGGAACACCGGGGAGCTGTTTTTT,TRBJ2-2,-,-,TRBV20-1
CASSQVTGDYNEQFF,TGCGCCAGCAGCCAAGTGACGGGGGACTACAATGAGCAGTTCTTC,TRBJ2-1,few,-,TRBV4-1
CASSLNSATNEKLFF,TGCGCCAGCAGCTTAAATAGCGCAACTAATGAAAAACTGTTTTTT,TRBJ1-4,-,-,TRBV5-1
CASSPQGTEFSNQPQHF,TGTGCCAGCAGCCCCCAGGGTACAGAGTTTAGCAATCAGCCCCAGCATTTT,TRBJ1-5,-,-,TRBV7-2
CASSSPHTQYF,TGTGCCAGCAGTTCCCCCCATACGCAGTATTTT,TRBJ2-3,-,-,TRBV12-3/TRBV12-4
CASSRRTGTGYGYTF,TGTGCCAGCAGCCGTAGGACAGGGACGGGCTATGGCTACACCTTC,TRBJ1-2,few,TRBD1,TRBV11-2
CASSLDYPGDTQYF,TGTGCCAGCAGCTTGGACTATCCCGGAGATACGCAGTATTTT,TRBJ2-3,-,-,TRBV11-3
CASSPLLAGQTQYF,TGTGCCAGCAGCCCTCTCCTAGCGGGTCAGACCCAGTACTTC,TRBJ2-5,-,TRBD2,TRBV7-9
CASSPASRGEAFF,TGTGCCAGCAGTCCGGCGAGTAGGGGAGAAGCTTTCTTT,TRBJ1-1,few,-,TRBV6-1
CASNGLVDNEQFF,TGTGCCAGCAACGGACTAGTAGACAATGAGCAGTTCTTC,TRBJ2-1,-,TRBD2,TRBV27
CASSSGPQNLETQYF,TGCGCCAGCAGCTCCGGGCCACAAAATTTGGAGACCCAGTACTTC,TRBJ2-5,many,-,TRBV5-1
CASSLQSADTQYF,TGTGCCAGCAGTTTACAGAGTGCAGATACGCAGTATTTT,TRBJ2-3,many,-,TRBV12-3/TRBV12-4
CASSFAGTRNEKLFF,TGCGCCAGCAGCTTCGCCGGGACCCGTAATGAAAAACTGTTTTTT,TRBJ1-4,many,-,TRBV5-1
CSARDVSQETQYF,TGCAGTGCTAGAGATGTGTCACAAGAGACCCAGTACTTC,TRBJ2-5,many,-,TRBV20-1
CAHPRYRSSYNEQFF,TGTGCCCACCCCCGGTATCGGAGTTCCTACAATGAGCAGTTCTTC,TRBJ2-1,few,-,TRBV2
CASSQQASSYNEQFF,TGTGCCAGCAGTCAGCAGGCGAGCTCCTACAATGAGCAGTTCTTC,TRBJ2-1,few,-,TRBV3-1
CASSYLGLAGQETQYF,TGTGCCAGCAGTTACCTAGGACTAGCGGGCCAAGAGACCCAGTACTTC,TRBJ2-5,-,TRBD2,TRBV6-5
CASSPALGRTFYGYTF,TGTGCCAGCTCACCCGCCCTCGGACGTACTTTCTATGGCTACACCTTC,TRBJ1-2,few,-,TRBV18
CASSKQGQETQYF,TGTGCCAGCAGTAAGCAGGGTCAAGAGACCCAGTACTTC,TRBJ2-5,few,-,TRBV12-3/TRBV12-4
CASSNGLEVLGGYTF,TGTGCCAGCAGCAACGGGCTTGAAGTATTGGGTGGCTACACCTTC,TRBJ1-2,few,-,TRBV2
CASSQVRDQPQHF,TGTGCCAGCAGCCAAGTCCGAGATCAGCCCCAGCATTTT,TRBJ1-5,many,-,TRBV3-1
CASSLDAGVETQYF,TGCGCCAGCAGCTTGGACGCGGGAGTAGAGACCCAGTACTTC,TRBJ2-5,-,TRBD2,TRBV5-1
CASKAGPARGEQFF,TGTGCCAGCAAGGCGGGCCCCGCCAGGGGGGAGCAGTTCTTC,TRBJ2-1,-,TRBD1,TRBV6-1
CASIRTGPMNTEAFF,TGTGCCAGCATTCGGACAGGACCTATGAACACTGAAGCTTTCTTT,TRBJ1-1,-,TRBD1,TRBV6-1
CSADRGVNYGYTF,TGCAGTGCTGACAGGGGAGTCAACTATGGCTACACCTTC,TRBJ1-2,-,TRBD1,TRBV20-1
CASSFKDRTYEQYF,TGTGCCAGCAGCTTCAAGGACAGGACCTACGAGCAGTACTTC,TRBJ2-7,few,TRBD1,TRBV5-6
CASSLVTGTGLWTEAFF,TGTGCCAGCAGCTTAGTAACAGGGACAGGGTTATGGACTGAAGCTTTCTTT,TRBJ1-1,-,TRBD1,TRBV7-9
CAVTGGSYNEQFF,TGTGCCGTTACAGGGGGATCCTACAATGAGCAGTTCTTC,TRBJ2-1,few,TRBD1,TRBV24-1
CATSDYSGHTDTQYF,TGTGCCACCAGTGATTATAGCGGACACACAGATACGCAGTATTTT,TRBJ2-3,many,-,TRBV24-1
CASSQGGIEQFF,TGTGCCAGCAGTCAAGGGGGGATTGAGCAGTTCTTC,TRBJ2-1,few,-,TRBV2
CASSLAGPPHEQYF,TGTGCCAGCAGCCTAGCGGGACCCCCCCACGAGCAGTACTTC,TRBJ2-7,few,TRBD2,TRBV3-1
CASSAGGLHTGYNEQFF,TGCGCCAGCTCAGCGGGAGGTTTGCATACGGGCTACAATGAGCAGTTCTTC,TRBJ2-1,-,TRBD2,TRBV5-1
CASRLSVSGTISYEQYF,TGTGCCAGCAGACTAAGTGTCTCCGGGACTATCTCCTACGAGCAGTACTTC,TRBJ2-7,-,TRBD2,TRBV4-2
CSASRRDLTGTDTQYF,TGCAGTGCTAGTAGGAGGGACCTAACCGGCACAGATACGCAGTATTTT,TRBJ2-3,-,-,TRBV20-1
CASSLMTGTSGIEQYF,TGTGCCAGCAGCTTAATGACAGGGACTAGCGGGATTGAGCAGTACTTC,TRBJ2-7,-,TRBD2,TRBV5-5
CASSLDPGREPLDEQYF,TGTGCCAGCAGCTTAGATCCAGGGCGGGAGCCGCTTGACGAGCAGTACTTC,TRBJ2-7,-,TRBD2,TRBV11-2
CSASMGRGEKLFF,TGCAGTGCTAGCATGGGGAGAGGGGAAAAACTGTTTTTT,TRBJ1-4,-,-,TRBV20-1
CASSQGPEQYF,TGCGCCAGCAGCCAAGGACCCGAGCAGTACTTC,TRBJ2-7,few,-,TRBV5-1
CASSSNTDKQQPQHF,TGTGCCAGCAGCTCGAACACCGACAAACAACAGCCCCAGCATTTT,TRBJ1-5,few,-,TRBV5-6
CASSLSSGVTNEKLFF,TGTGCCAGCAGCTTAAGTAGTGGGGTAACTAATGAAAAACTGTTTTTT,TRBJ1-4,many,-,TRBV11-2